The 21 T cell receptor beta chains below come from one sample, sequenced in a study of CD8 T cells in ankylosing spondylitis. TCRdb analysed the 5' RACE reads with MiXCR anew, one entry per CDR3 protein. The table includes about 360,000 distinct CDR3 sequences, approximately 20% detected once. The sample consisted of blood, either unsorted or a sorted T cell fraction (not recorded which). These receptors came from a male donor with ankylosing spondylitis or in good health (not recorded which).

This clonotype was detected only a few times. The chain carries TRBV12-3 or TRBV12-4 and TRBJ2-7; TRBD2 matches at 12 bases. The CDR3 loop spans 16 amino acids. The V and J ends lost 4 bases and 1 base, in that order; junction bases with no gene match: 5. CDR3 nucleotides: TGTGCCAGCAGTTGGGGACTAGCGGGTGCTTCCTACGAGCAGTACTTC. This encodes CASSWGLAGASYEQYF.

This clonotype was counted a single time. A junction boundary mismatches the germline segment, possibly from a read error. J is TRBJ2-1 and V is TRBV7-7; D gene ambiguous. Per the germline V gene, CDR1 is SSHAT and CDR2 is FNYEAQ (reference sequence). This CDR3 is 11 amino acids long. The CDR3 coding sequence is TGTGCTAGCAGTTCAGACGGTGAGCAGTTCTTC. As protein: CASSSDGEQFF.

This clonotype was counted between two and nine times. The chain recombines TRBV12-3 or TRBV12-4 with TRBJ2-3; TRBD1 aligns across 8 bases. Unmatched junction bases numbered 1, after V lost 6 bases and J lost 2 bases. The CDR3 is made up of 13 amino acids. CDR3 region: CASRGQDTDTQYF. The CDR3 DNA reads TGTGCCAGCAGGGGACAGGACACAGATACGCAGTATTTT.

This clonotype was counted between two and nine times. The chain links TRBV27 to TRBJ1-1; D is ambiguous. Trimming shortened V by 6 bases and J by 6 bases, and 20 bases separated the two germline ends. CDR3 length equals 15 residues. Germline V CDR1 and CDR2: MNHEY, SMNVEV (reference sequence). The CDR3 loop reads CASSKTTSLTAEAFF. Written as DNA, the CDR3 is TGTGCCAGCAGCAAAACCACGAGCCTAACGGCTGAAGCTTTCTTT.

The chain combines TRBV12-3 or TRBV12-4 with TRBJ1-2; a possible D gene is TRBD1 (5 bases). CDR3 length: 14 residues. Between the trimmed V and J ends, which lost 1 base and 8 bases, there was a span of 14 bases. The chain's CDR3 is CASSLGAGRRGYTF. The CDR3 bases are TGTGCCAGCAGTTTAGGGGCAGGGAGGCGCGGCTACACCTTC.

The rearrangement joins TRBV6-1 to TRBJ2-5; perhaps D is TRBD1 or TRBD2 (6 bases each). V shed 0 bases and J shed 0 bases, with 11 bases lying between them. This CDR3 is built from 16 residues. Germline values: CDR1 MNHNS, CDR2 SASEGT. This chain's CDR3 is CASSEAPGAYQETQYF. As DNA, the CDR3 is TGTGCCAGCAGTGAAGCCCCGGGGGCTTACCAAGAGACCCAGTACTTC.

V is TRBV9 and J is TRBJ2-3; TRBD2 matches 9 bases. The V gene's germline CDR1 is SGDLS and CDR2 YYNGEE. This CDR3 is 17 amino acids long. The junction had 11 bases not matched to a gene; V was cut back by 0 bases and J by 6 bases. CDR3 sequence reads: CASSVVAGGPSVDTQYF. CDR3 sequence (DNA): TGTGCCAGCAGCGTAGTGGCGGGGGGGCCAAGCGTTGATACGCAGTATTTT.

V gene TRBV12-3 or TRBV12-4 combines with J gene TRBJ1-1, with a possible D match to TRBD1 (6 bases). The length of the CDR3 is 11 residues. Deletions cut 6 bases from V and 8 bases from J, with 10 bases between. The DNA of the CDR3 is TGTGCCAGCAGGACAGGTAGCGAAGCTTTCTTT. Translating it yields CASRTGSEAFF.

The genes are TRBV7-9 and TRBJ2-1; 8 bases are shared with TRBD2. The CDR3 extends over 12 amino acids. Per the germline V gene, CDR1 is SEHNR and CDR2 is FQNEAQ (reference sequence). Unmatched junction bases numbered 5, after V lost 4 bases and J lost 12 bases. CDR3: CASSSGLVRQFF. Written as DNA, the CDR3 is TGTGCCAGCAGCTCGGGACTAGTTAGGCAGTTCTTC.

The chain combines TRBV12-3 or TRBV12-4 with TRBJ1-2, with D unclear. CDR3 length: 13 amino acids. The V gene lost 5 bases and the J gene lost 2 bases, with 9 bases spanning the gap. The CDR3 protein is CASSHGPNYGYTF. DNA of the CDR3: TGTGCCAGCAGTCACGGACCGAACTATGGCTACACCTTC.

This clonotype was seen only a few times. V usage is TRBV2 and J usage is TRBJ2-7; D possibly corresponds to TRBD1 (5 bases). Deletions cut 2 bases from V and 4 bases from J, with 9 bases between. Looked up from germline, CDR1 is SNHLY and CDR2 is FYNNEI. CDR3 length: 13 amino acids. The CDR3 DNA reads as TGTGCCAGCAGTGAATGGTCAGGGTACGAGCAGTACTTC. The encoded protein is CASSEWSGYEQYF.

This clonotype was detected only a few times. The CDR3 protein is CSARDFAGWGYTF. The CDR3 DNA is TGCAGTGCTAGAGATTTTGCAGGGTGGGGCTACACCTTC. The V gene is TRBV20-1, the J gene TRBJ1-2, with D perhaps matching TRBD1 (5 bases). The V end lost 0 bases, the J end lost 8 bases, and 13 bases lay between the germline ends. The CDR3 extends over 13 amino acids. CDR1 is DFQATT, CDR2 SNEGSKA, per germline (reference sequence).

This clonotype was seen more than once but under ten times. The CDR3: CASSYAGANYEQYF. The CDR3 region has the DNA TGTGCCAGCAGTTACGCCGGGGCTAACTACGAGCAGTACTTC. The chain joins TRBV12-3 or TRBV12-4 to TRBJ2-7, with D possibly called TRBD1 or TRBD2 (5 bases each). V shed 4 bases and J shed 3 bases, with 13 bases lying between them. CDR3 length equals 14 residues.

Here the CDR3 DNA reads TGTGCCAGCAGCGGGGGACAGGACTATGGCTACACCTTC. It translates to CASSGGQDYGYTF. The gene calls are TRBV7-9 and TRBJ1-2; 8 bases fit TRBD1. This CDR3 has 13 amino acids. Per the germline V gene, CDR1 is SEHNR and CDR2 is FQNEAQ (reference sequence). The trim removed 5 bases at V and 3 bases at J, leaving 2 bases unmatched. Together with reference TRBV7-9 and TRBJ1-2, the CDR3 gives the full variable domain: DTGVSQNPRHKITKRGQNVTFRCDPISEHNRLYWYRQTLGQGPEFLTYFQNEAQLEKSRLLSDRFSAERPKGSFSTLEIQRTEQGDSAMYLCASSGGQDYGYTFGSGTRLTVV.

V gene TRBV12-3 or TRBV12-4 combines with J gene TRBJ2-3, with 11 positions matching TRBD1. Trimming cost V 7 bases and J 0 bases; bases outside gene matches: 6. CDR3 length: 16 residues. CDR3 sequence: CASNGQGALSTDTQYF. CDR3 coding DNA: TGTGCCAGCAACGGACAGGGGGCGTTAAGCACAGATACGCAGTATTTT.

This clonotype has just one count. The chain recombines TRBV20-1 with TRBJ2-3; TRBD1 might be the D (5 bases). This CDR3 comprises 14 residues. Trimming removed 0 bases at V and 1 base at J, with 8 bases between. Germline V gene sequence: CDR1 DFQATT, CDR2 SNEGSKA (reference sequence). The CDR3 spells CSARDLRGTDTQYF. CDR3 nucleotides: TGCAGTGCTAGAGATCTCAGGGGCACAGATACGCAGTATTTT.

The V call is TRBV29-1, the J call TRBJ2-1; D unresolved. Germline lookup yields CDR1 SQVTM and CDR2 ANQGSEA. The V gene lost 3 bases and the J gene lost 10 bases, with 16 bases spanning the gap. The CDR3 consists of 13 residues. CDR3 region: CSVESISKLEQFF. CDR3 nucleotide sequence: TGCAGCGTTGAGTCTATTTCCAAGTTAGAGCAGTTCTTC.

The chain joins TRBV12-3 or TRBV12-4 to TRBJ2-3; 13 bases line up with TRBD2. The CDR3 spans 16 residues. With 5 bases clipped from V and 3 bases from J, the junction kept 5 bases outside the gene matches. CDR3 sequence (DNA): TGTGCCAGCAGTATACTAGCGGGGGGGCCAACAGATACGCAGTATTTT. Protein product: CASSILAGGPTDTQYF.

This clonotype was seen a handful of times. The CDR3 nucleotides are TGTGCCAGCAGCTTAGGAGGGGGGACGCCCTTCAATGAGCAGTTCTTC. Its protein product is CASSLGGGTPFNEQFF. J is TRBJ2-1 and V is TRBV7-8; the D gene could be TRBD1 or TRBD2 (6 bases each). V gave up 1 base and J gave up 6 bases, with 16 bases separating them. The CDR3 has 16 amino acids. CDR1 is SGHVS, CDR2 FQNEAQ, per germline.

The chain employs TRBV18 and TRBJ2-1, with D possibly TRBD2 on 7 matching bases. This CDR3 contains 13 residues. Germline CDR1 is KGHSH and CDR2 is LQKENI. Trimming cost V 3 bases and J 8 bases, with 11 bases left between them. CDR3 bases: TGTGCCAGCTCACCGTGGGGGGGCTATGAGCAGTTCTTC. Amino acid sequence: CASSPWGGYEQFF. The entire variable domain, with the rest obtained from reference TRBV18 and TRBJ2-1, is as follows: NAGVMQNPRHLVRRRGQEARLRCSPMKGHSHVYWYRQLPEEGLKFMVYLQKENIIDESGMPKERFSAEFPKEGPSILRIQQVVRGDSAAYFCASSPWGGYEQFFGPGTRLTVL.

This clonotype has just a few counts. The rearrangement links TRBV7-9 to TRBJ1-1, with a tentative D call TRBD1 (5 bases). V was pared by 2 bases and J by 6 bases, with 10 bases between. The CDR3 has 13 amino acids. Per the germline V gene, CDR1 is SEHNR and CDR2 is FQNEAQ (reference sequence). This chain's CDR3 is CASSLPPGAEAFF. Written as DNA, the CDR3 is TGTGCCAGCAGCTTACCTCCGGGGGCTGAAGCTTTCTTT.